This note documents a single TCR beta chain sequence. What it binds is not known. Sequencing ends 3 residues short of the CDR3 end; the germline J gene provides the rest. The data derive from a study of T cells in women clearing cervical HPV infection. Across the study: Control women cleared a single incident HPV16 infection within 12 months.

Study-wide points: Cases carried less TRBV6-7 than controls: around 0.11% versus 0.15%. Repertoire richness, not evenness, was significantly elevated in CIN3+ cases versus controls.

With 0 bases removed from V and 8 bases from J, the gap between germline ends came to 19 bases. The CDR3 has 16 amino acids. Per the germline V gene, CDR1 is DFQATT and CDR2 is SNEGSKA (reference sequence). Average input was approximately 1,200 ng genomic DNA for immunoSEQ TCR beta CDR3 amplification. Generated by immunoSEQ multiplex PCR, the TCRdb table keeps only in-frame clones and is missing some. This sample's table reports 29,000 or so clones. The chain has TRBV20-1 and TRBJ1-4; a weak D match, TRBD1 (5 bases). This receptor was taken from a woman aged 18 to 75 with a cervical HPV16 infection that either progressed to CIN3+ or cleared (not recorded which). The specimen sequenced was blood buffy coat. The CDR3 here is CSAREQVAGLGEKLFF. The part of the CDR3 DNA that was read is TGCAGTGCTAGAGAGCAGGTAGCGGGGCTGGGAGAAAAA.